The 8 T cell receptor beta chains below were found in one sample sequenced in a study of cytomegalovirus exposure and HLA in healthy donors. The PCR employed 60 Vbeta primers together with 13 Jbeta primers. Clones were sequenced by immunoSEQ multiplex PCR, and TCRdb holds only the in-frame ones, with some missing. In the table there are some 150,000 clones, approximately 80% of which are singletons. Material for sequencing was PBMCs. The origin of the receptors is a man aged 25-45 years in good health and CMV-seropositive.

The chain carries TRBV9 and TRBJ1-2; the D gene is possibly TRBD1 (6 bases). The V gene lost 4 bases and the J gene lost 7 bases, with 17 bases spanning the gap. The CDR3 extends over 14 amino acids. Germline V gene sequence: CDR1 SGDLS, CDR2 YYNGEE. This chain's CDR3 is CASSPTGSRSGYTF. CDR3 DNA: TGTGCCAGCAGCCCTACAGGGTCCCGTTCTGGCTACACCTTC.

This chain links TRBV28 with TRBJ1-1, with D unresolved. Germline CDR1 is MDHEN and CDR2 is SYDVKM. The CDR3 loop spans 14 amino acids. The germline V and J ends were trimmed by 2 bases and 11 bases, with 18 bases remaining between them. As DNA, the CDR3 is TGTGCCAGCAGTTTACTTTCGTTTGAGGAAAACGCTTTCTTT. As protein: CASSLLSFEENAFF.

The CDR3 DNA sequence: TGTGCCAGCAGCTTAGGAGGGGGGGCTTTATCCTACGAGCAGTACTTC. This encodes CASSLGGGALSYEQYF. The genes are TRBV7-8 and TRBJ2-7; D is perhaps TRBD2 (7 bases). Germline CDR1 SGHVS, CDR2 FQNEAQ. The CDR3 spans 16 residues. V gave up 1 base and J gave up 1 base, with 14 bases separating them.

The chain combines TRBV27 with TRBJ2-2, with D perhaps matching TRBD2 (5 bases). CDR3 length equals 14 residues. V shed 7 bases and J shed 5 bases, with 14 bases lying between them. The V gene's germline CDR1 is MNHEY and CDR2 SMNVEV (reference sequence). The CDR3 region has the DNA TGTGCCAGCACCCCCGGGGATGGAACCGGGGAGCTGTTTTTT. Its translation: CASTPGDGTGELFF.

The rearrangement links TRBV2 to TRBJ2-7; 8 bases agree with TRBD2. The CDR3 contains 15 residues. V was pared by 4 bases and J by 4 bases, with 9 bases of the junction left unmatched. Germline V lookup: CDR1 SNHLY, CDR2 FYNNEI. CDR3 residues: CASSAGAGVRYEQYF. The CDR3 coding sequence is TGTGCCAGCAGTGCCGGAGCGGGAGTTCGGTACGAGCAGTACTTC.

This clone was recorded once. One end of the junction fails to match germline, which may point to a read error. In DNA form, the CDR3 reads TGTTCCAGCAGCTTAGGTCTATGGACAGGAGGCTACGAGCAGTACTTC. This translates into CSSSLGLWTGGYEQYF. This sequence joins TRBV7-9 and TRBJ2-7, with TRBD1 matching over 7 bases. The CDR3 runs to 16 residues. In germline, CDR1 is SEHNR, CDR2 FQNEAQ (reference sequence).

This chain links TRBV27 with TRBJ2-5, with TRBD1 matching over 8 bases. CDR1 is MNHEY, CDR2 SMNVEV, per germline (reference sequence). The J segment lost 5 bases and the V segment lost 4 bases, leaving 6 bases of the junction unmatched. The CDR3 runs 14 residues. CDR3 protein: CASSYQGAGETQYF. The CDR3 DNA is TGTGCCAGCAGTTACCAGGGGGCGGGGGAGACCCAGTACTTC.

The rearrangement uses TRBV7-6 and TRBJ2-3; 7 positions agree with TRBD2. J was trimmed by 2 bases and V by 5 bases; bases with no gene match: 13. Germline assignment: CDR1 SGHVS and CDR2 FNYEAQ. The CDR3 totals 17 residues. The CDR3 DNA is TGTGCCAGCAGCAAAGCGGCTAGCGGTACAACCACAGATACGCAGTATTTT. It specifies CASSKAASGTTTDTQYF.